This is a list of T cell receptor beta chains from one sample in a study of vaccination effects on CD4 cells after COVID-19. Their cognate antigens are unknown. Profiled with immunoSEQ multiplex PCR; TCRdb holds only in-frame clones, not every one. Among about 54,000 clones, over 75% were seen once, and the ten largest hold about 2.2%. The starting material was CD4+ T cells from PBMCs cultured with HCoV-229E spike peptides, obtained before COVID-19 vaccination. These receptors were obtained from a human donor who received a COVID-19 vaccine. The CDR3 runs from the conserved cysteine through the conserved F or W. Each record gives: V gene, J gene, CDR3 protein.

v_gene: TRBV18
j_gene: TRBJ2-2
CDR3aa: CASFQTLNTGELFF

v_gene: TRBV5-1
j_gene: TRBJ1-6
CDR3aa: CASSPWDREAYNSPLHF

v_gene: TRBV28
j_gene: TRBJ2-1
CDR3aa: CASGGAYNEQFF

v_gene: TRBV4-3
j_gene: TRBJ1-1
CDR3aa: CASSQRTVGDTEAFF

v_gene: TRBV5-6
j_gene: TRBJ2-5
CDR3aa: CASSLELKETQYF

v_gene: TRBV4-1
j_gene: TRBJ2-5
CDR3aa: CASSRMARQAEETQYF

v_gene: TRBV6-5
j_gene: TRBJ1-2
CDR3aa: CASSYQQGGYGYTF

v_gene: TRBV2
j_gene: TRBJ1-4
CDR3aa: CASNPGQNEKLFF

v_gene: TRBV9
j_gene: TRBJ2-1
CDR3aa: CASSPGQGFNEQFF

v_gene: TRBV7-2
j_gene: TRBJ2-1
CDR3aa: CASSFLPLGGEQFF

v_gene: TRBV5-1
j_gene: TRBJ2-5
CDR3aa: CASSTQAGSETQYF

v_gene: TRBV10-1
j_gene: TRBJ1-1
CDR3aa: CASSVEPNTEAFF

v_gene: TRBV4-1
j_gene: TRBJ1-2
CDR3aa: CASSRSGGDYGYTF

v_gene: TRBV5-6
j_gene: TRBJ2-5
CDR3aa: CASSHREPQETQYF

v_gene: TRBV28
j_gene: TRBJ1-4
CDR3aa: CASSSQGQNEKLFF

v_gene: TRBV6-5
j_gene: TRBJ2-2
CDR3aa: CATQPLQGPGELFF

v_gene: TRBV30
j_gene: TRBJ2-2
CDR3aa: CAWSVRGTGELFF

v_gene: TRBV9
j_gene: TRBJ2-2
CDR3aa: CASSRTGTGGSGELFF

v_gene: TRBV5-1
j_gene: TRBJ2-1
CDR3aa: CASSLTQGVDEQFF

v_gene: TRBV4-1
j_gene: TRBJ1-6
CDR3aa: CASSLRPGQGLSPLHF

v_gene: TRBV3-1/TRBV3-2
j_gene: TRBJ1-1
CDR3aa: CASRTTGAVGTEAFF

v_gene: TRBV28
j_gene: TRBJ1-5
CDR3aa: CASSFISANQPQHF

v_gene: TRBV12-3/TRBV12-4
j_gene: TRBJ1-2
CDR3aa: CASSFVFYGYTF

v_gene: TRBV28
j_gene: TRBJ1-4
CDR3aa: CASSLFVPEKLFF

v_gene: TRBV7-8
j_gene: TRBJ1-6
CDR3aa: CASSAFTGNSPLHF

v_gene: TRBV4-3
j_gene: TRBJ2-6
CDR3aa: CASSQDGKGPMRANVLTF

v_gene: TRBV2
j_gene: TRBJ1-1
CDR3aa: CASSGGRVGNTEAFF

v_gene: TRBV10-3
j_gene: TRBJ2-5
CDR3aa: CAIGQGGQETQYF

v_gene: TRBV6-6
j_gene: TRBJ2-1
CDR3aa: CASIGQRQGAYNEQFF

v_gene: TRBV7-9
j_gene: TRBJ1-1
CDR3aa: CASSWGTGSGAFF

v_gene: TRBV12-3/TRBV12-4
j_gene: TRBJ1-5
CDR3aa: CASSSGSTQPQHF

v_gene: TRBV10-3
j_gene: TRBJ2-5
CDR3aa: CAISESVGGDETQYF

v_gene: TRBV24-1
j_gene: TRBJ1-1
CDR3aa: CATSDRGGNTEAFF

v_gene: TRBV6-6
j_gene: TRBJ1-2
CDR3aa: CASSTGRRGYTF

v_gene: TRBV19
j_gene: TRBJ2-3
CDR3aa: CATKPSGGKDTQYF

v_gene: TRBV6-5
j_gene: TRBJ2-3
CDR3aa: CASGGRSTDTQYF

v_gene: TRBV4-1
j_gene: TRBJ1-2
CDR3aa: CASSSPTANYGYTF

v_gene: TRBV6-4
j_gene: TRBJ2-1
CDR3aa: CASSPQGNGYNEQFF

v_gene: TRBV28
j_gene: TRBJ2-2
CDR3aa: CASSLLLGGTGELFF

v_gene: TRBV28
j_gene: TRBJ1-2
CDR3aa: CASSSPRGQGRVGYTF

v_gene: TRBV14
j_gene: TRBJ1-6
CDR3aa: CASSQDYGYSPLHF